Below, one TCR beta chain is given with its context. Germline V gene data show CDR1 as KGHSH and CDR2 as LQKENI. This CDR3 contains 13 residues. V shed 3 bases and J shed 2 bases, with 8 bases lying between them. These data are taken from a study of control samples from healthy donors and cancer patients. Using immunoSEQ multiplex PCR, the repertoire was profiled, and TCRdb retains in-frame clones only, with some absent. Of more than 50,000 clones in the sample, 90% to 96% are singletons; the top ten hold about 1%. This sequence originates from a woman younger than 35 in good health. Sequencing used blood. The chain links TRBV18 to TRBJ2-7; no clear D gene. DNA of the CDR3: TGTGCCAGCTCACCCAGCTCAACCTACGAGCAGTACTTC. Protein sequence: CASSPSSTYEQYF.